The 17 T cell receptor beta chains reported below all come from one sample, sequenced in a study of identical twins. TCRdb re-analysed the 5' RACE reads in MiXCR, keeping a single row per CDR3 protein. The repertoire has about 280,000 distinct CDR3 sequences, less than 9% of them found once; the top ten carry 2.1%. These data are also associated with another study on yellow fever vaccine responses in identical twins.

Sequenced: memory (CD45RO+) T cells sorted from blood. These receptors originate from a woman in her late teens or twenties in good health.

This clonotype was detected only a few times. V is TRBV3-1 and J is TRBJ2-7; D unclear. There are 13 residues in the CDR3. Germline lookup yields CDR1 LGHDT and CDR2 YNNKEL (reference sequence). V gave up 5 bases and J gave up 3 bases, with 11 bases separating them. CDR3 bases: TGTGCCAGCAGCACGGTCCCGAACTACGAGCAGTACTTC. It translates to CASSTVPNYEQYF.

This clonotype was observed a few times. This CDR3 is CASSYGGLLAGGDEQFF. Written as DNA, the CDR3 is TGTGCCAGCAGTTACGGTGGTCTGCTAGCGGGAGGTGATGAGCAGTTCTTC. J is TRBJ2-1 and V is TRBV6-5; TRBD2 matches 11 bases. This CDR3 region has 17 residues. Losses at the gene ends were 2 bases for V and 8 bases for J; bases not matched to a gene: 11. Germline V gene lookup returns CDR1 MNHEY and CDR2 SVGAGI.

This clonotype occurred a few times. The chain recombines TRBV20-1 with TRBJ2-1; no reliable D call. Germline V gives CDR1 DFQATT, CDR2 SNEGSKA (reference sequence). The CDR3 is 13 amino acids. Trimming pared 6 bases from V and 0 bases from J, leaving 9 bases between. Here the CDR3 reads CSAQPFSYNEQFF. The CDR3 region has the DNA TGCAGTGCCCAGCCCTTCTCCTACAATGAGCAGTTCTTC.

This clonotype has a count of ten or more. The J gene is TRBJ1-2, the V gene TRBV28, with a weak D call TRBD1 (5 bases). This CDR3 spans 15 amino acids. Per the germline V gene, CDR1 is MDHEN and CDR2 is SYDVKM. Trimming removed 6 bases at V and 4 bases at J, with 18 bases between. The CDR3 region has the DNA TGTGCCAGCAGACCAGTGAACCGGGACTTCTATGGCTACACCTTC. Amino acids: CASRPVNRDFYGYTF.

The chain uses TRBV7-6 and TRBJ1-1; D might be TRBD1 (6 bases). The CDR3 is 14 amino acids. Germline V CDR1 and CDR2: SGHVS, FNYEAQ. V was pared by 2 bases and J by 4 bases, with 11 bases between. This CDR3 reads CASSLTGPPTEAFF. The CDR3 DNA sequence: TGTGCCAGCAGCTTAACAGGGCCCCCCACTGAAGCTTTCTTT.

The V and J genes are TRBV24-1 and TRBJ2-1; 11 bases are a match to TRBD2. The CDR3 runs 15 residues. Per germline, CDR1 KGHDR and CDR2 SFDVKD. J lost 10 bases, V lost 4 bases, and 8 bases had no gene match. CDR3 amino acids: CATSEPPTSGKEQFF. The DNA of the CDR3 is TGTGCCACCAGTGAACCACCGACTAGCGGGAAGGAGCAGTTCTTC.

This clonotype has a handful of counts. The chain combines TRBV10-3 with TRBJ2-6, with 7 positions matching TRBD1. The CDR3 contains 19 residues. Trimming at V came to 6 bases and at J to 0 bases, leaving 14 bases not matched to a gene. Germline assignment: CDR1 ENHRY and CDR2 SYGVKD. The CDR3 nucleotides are TGTGCCATCAGGGGTCTCAGTGACAGGGCGAGCTCTGGGGCCAACGTCCTGACTTTC. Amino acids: CAIRGLSDRASSGANVLTF.

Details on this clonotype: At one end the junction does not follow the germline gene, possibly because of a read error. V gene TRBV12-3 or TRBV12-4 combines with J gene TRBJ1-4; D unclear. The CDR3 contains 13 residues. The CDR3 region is CASSLVPNENLFF. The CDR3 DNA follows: TGTGCCAGCAGTTTGGTTCCTAATGAAAACCTGTTTTTT.

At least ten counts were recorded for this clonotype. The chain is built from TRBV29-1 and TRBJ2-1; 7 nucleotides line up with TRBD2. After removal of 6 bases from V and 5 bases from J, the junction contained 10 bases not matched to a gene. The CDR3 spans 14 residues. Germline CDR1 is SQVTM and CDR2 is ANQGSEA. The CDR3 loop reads CSVPPKRDNNEQFF. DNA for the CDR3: TGCAGCGTCCCACCCAAGCGGGATAACAATGAGCAGTTCTTC.

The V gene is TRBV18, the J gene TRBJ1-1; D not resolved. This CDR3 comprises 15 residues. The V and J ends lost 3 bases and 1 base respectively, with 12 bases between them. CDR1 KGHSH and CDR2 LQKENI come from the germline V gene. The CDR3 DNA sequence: TGTGCCAGCTCACCCCCGAATGTAGCGAACACTGAAGCTTTCTTT. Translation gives CASSPPNVANTEAFF.

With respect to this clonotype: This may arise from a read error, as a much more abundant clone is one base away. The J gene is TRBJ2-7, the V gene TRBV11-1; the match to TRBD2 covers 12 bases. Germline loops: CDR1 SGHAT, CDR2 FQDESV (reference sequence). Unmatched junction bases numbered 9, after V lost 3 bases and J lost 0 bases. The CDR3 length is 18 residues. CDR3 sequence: CASSLRTSGDNSSYEQYF. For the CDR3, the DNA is TGTGCCAGCAGCTTGAGGACTAGCGGGGATAACAGCTCCTACGAGCAGTACTTC.

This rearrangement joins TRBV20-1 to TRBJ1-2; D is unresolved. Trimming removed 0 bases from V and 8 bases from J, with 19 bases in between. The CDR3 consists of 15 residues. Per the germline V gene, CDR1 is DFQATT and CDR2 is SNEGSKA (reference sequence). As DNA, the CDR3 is TGCAGTGCTAGAGATCCGGCCCTAAGGGCTAACGGCTACACCTTC. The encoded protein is CSARDPALRANGYTF.

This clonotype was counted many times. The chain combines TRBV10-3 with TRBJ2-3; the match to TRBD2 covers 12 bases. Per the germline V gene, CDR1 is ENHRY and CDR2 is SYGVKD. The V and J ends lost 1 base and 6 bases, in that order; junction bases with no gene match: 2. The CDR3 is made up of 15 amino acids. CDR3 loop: CAISELGLAGDTQYF. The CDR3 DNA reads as TGTGCCATCAGTGAGTTGGGACTAGCGGGCGATACGCAGTATTTT.

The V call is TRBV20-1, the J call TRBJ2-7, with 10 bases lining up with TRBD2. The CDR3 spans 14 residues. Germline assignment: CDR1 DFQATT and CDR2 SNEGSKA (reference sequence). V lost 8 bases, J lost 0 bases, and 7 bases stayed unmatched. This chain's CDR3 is CSTLSGGPSYEQYV. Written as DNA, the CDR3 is TGCAGTACACTTAGCGGGGGGCCCTCCTACGAGCAGTACGTC.

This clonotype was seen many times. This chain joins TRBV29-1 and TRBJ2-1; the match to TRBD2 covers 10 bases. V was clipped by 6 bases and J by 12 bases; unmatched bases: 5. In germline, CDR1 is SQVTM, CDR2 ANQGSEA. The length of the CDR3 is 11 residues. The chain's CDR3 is CSVLAGVWQFF. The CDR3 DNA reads TGCAGCGTCCTAGCGGGAGTGTGGCAGTTCTTC.

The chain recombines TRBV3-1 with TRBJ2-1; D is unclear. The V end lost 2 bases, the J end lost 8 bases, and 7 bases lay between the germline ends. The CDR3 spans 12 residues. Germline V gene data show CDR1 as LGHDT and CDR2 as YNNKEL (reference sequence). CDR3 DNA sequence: TGTGCCAGCAGCCAACACATCGATGAGCAGTTCTTC. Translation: CASSQHIDEQFF.

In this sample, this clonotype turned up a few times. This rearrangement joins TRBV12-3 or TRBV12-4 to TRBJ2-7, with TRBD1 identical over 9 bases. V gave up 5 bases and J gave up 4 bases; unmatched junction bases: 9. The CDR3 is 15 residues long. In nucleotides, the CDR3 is TGTGCCAGCAGTGAACAGGGGGCAAAGCCATACGAGCAGTACTTC. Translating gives CASSEQGAKPYEQYF.